This TCR beta chain was sequenced for a study of cytomegalovirus exposure and HLA in healthy donors. The CDR3 is 17 amino acids. The trim removed 3 bases at V and 2 bases at J, leaving 6 bases unmatched. CDR1 is SNHLY and CDR2 is FYNNEI in the germline V gene. With 60 Vbeta and 13 Jbeta primers, the PCR was carried out. Authors' analysis steps: An analysis that came later counted 80 million or so unique TCR beta chains, approximately 10 million shared. Only in-frame clones appear in the TCRdb table, and some are missing; sequencing was by immunoSEQ multiplex PCR. V, J and clone size are taken as reported in that table, and D and trimming were inferred from the DNA itself. Of about 170,000 clones in the sample, roughly 67% are singletons; the top ten hold about 4.9%. Study results and limitations: The Asian-associated ancestry cluster reportedly had fewer N-insertions than the approximately 690-donor mean in a later analysis. CMV serostatus was the sole immune exposure information available. Rare sequences made up most TCRs, while some public TCRs were found in many donors.

Comments on this clone: Its antigen is as yet unknown. In the same sample, other DNA sequences code for this CDR3.

The sequence was collected from a woman younger than 35 in good health and CMV-seropositive. The chain is built from TRBV2 and TRBJ2-1, with 11 positions matching TRBD2. The source material was PBMCs. CDR3 sequence: CASSDGLAGGTYNEQFF. CDR3 coding DNA: TGTGCCAGCAGTGATGGGCTAGCGGGGGGAACCTACAATGAGCAGTTCTTC.